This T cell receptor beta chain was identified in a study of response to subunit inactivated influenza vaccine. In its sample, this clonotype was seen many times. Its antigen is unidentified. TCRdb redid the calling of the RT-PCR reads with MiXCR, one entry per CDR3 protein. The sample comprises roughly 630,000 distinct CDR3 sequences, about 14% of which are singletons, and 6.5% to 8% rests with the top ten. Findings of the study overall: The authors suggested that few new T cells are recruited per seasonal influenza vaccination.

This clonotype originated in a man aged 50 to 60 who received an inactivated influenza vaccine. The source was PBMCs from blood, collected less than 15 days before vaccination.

In DNA, the CDR3 is TGTGCCAGCAGACCCGGACAGGGGACAACTAATGAAAAACTGTTTTTT. Encoded protein: CASRPGQGTTNEKLFF. The V call is TRBV6-2 or TRBV6-3, the J call TRBJ1-4; 9 bases are a match to TRBD1. Germline loops: CDR1 MNHEY, CDR2 SVGEGT. CDR3 size: 16 residues. The ends lost 6 bases at V and 0 bases at J; junction bases unmatched: 5.